Below, 27 T cell receptor beta chains from the same sample are listed, as sequenced in a study of blood T cell repertoires in COVID-19 (dated by TCRdb to the early 2020s). Libraries were made using the immunoSEQ multiplex PCR assay. Held by TCRdb, this immuneACCESS table contains in-frame sequences only and omits some clones. Under half of the omission traces to an unresolved V gene where checked; the cause of the rest is unknown. The sample yields about 140,000 clones; 75% to 90% were counted once. The ten largest clones add up to 10% to 13% of the sample. Input material: peripheral blood. Receptor source: a man aged 55 to 70 with active or convalescent COVID-19.

The chain joins TRBV4-1 to TRBJ2-7; maybe TRBD2 (5 bases). Germline V lookup: CDR1 MGHRA, CDR2 YSYEKL. The CDR3 consists of 15 residues. The germline V and J ends were trimmed by 3 bases and 3 bases, with 15 bases remaining between them. The CDR3 DNA follows: TGCGCCAGCAGCCAGCCGGCGGGCGGCCGCTACGAGCAGTACTTC. Its protein product is CASSQPAGGRYEQYF.

This clone appeared a single time. The rearrangement uses TRBV4-1 and TRBJ1-4, with 7 bases matching TRBD1. Looked up from germline, CDR1 is MGHRA and CDR2 is YSYEKL. The CDR3 consists of 17 residues. The ends lost 3 bases at V and 5 bases at J; junction bases unmatched: 12. The chain's CDR3 is CASSQTPGTVSNEKLFF. The CDR3 DNA follows: TGCGCCAGCAGCCAGACCCCCGGGACAGTGTCGAATGAAAAACTGTTTTTT.

The chain recombines TRBV27 with TRBJ1-2; D call uncertain. This CDR3 region has 15 residues. Deletions cut 0 bases from V and 0 bases from J, with 8 bases between. CDR1 MNHEY and CDR2 SMNVEV come from the germline V gene (reference sequence). DNA of the CDR3: TGTGCCAGCAGTTTATCAACCGGGGCTAACTATGGCTACACCTTC. Protein sequence: CASSLSTGANYGYTF.

This chain links TRBV5-5 with TRBJ2-1; possibly TRBD2 for D (6 bases). Trimming pared 2 bases from V and 5 bases from J, leaving 14 bases between. CDR3 size: 15 residues. In germline, CDR1 is SGHKS, CDR2 YYEKEE (reference sequence). The CDR3 loop is CASSFLPGDNNEQFF. The CDR3 region has the DNA TGTGCCAGCAGCTTTCTCCCGGGAGACAACAATGAGCAGTTCTTC.

The V and J genes are TRBV10-3 and TRBJ2-1, with TRBD1 matching over 7 bases. There are 11 residues in the CDR3. Trimming cost V 7 bases and J 9 bases; bases outside gene matches: 3. Germline values: CDR1 ENHRY, CDR2 SYGVKD. For the CDR3, the DNA is TGTGCCATCAAAAACAGGGGTGAGCAGTTCTTC. Amino acid sequence: CAIKNRGEQFF.

This rearrangement joins TRBV9 to TRBJ2-1, with TRBD1 matching 8 bases. Per the germline V gene, CDR1 is SGDLS and CDR2 is YYNGEE. This CDR3 has 15 amino acids. V lost 4 bases, J lost 3 bases, and 6 bases stayed unmatched. In nucleotides, the CDR3 is TGTGCCAGCAGCACCGGACAGGGAAGCTACAATGAGCAGTTCTTC. This codes for CASSTGQGSYNEQFF.

The chain uses TRBV28 and TRBJ2-4; 7 nucleotides line up with TRBD2. CDR1 and CDR2 (germline): MDHEN, SYDVKM. The CDR3 consists of 15 residues. With V trimmed by 7 bases and J by 6 bases, 12 bases remained unmatched. CDR3 in amino acids: CASTPLGGDINIQYF. CDR3 nucleotides: TGTGCCAGCACCCCACTGGGAGGGGATATAAACATTCAGTACTTC.

The chain joins TRBV28 to TRBJ1-4; a weak D match, TRBD1 (5 bases). Germline V CDR1 and CDR2: MDHEN, SYDVKM. CDR3 length: 14 residues. V shed 6 bases and J shed 7 bases, with 15 bases lying between them. CDR3 region: CASRVGGDAEKLFF. The CDR3 nucleotides are TGTGCCAGCAGGGTGGGAGGGGATGCTGAAAAACTGTTTTTT. Full variable domain (remainder filled in from reference TRBV28 and TRBJ1-4): DVKVTQSSRYLVKRTGEKVFLECVQDMDHENMFWYRQDPGLGLRLIYFSYDVKMKEKGDIPEGYSVSREKKERFSLILESASTNQTSMYLCASRVGGDAEKLFFGSGTQLSVL.

The J gene is TRBJ2-5, the V gene TRBV7-3, with 7 bases matching TRBD1. After removal of 6 bases from V and 2 bases from J, the junction contained 9 bases not matched to a gene. CDR1 and CDR2 from the germline V gene are SGHTA and FQGTGA. The CDR3 loop spans 15 amino acids. The CDR3 nucleotides read TGTGCCAGCAGTCTTACTGGGACAGCTCAAGAGACCCAGTACTTC. Protein product: CASSLTGTAQETQYF.

The J gene is TRBJ2-1, the V gene TRBV19; 7 nucleotides agree with TRBD1. The J segment lost 6 bases and the V segment lost 6 bases, leaving 11 bases of the junction unmatched. CDR1 and CDR2 from the germline V gene are LNHDA and SQIVND (reference sequence). CDR3 length: 15 amino acids. CDR3 DNA sequence: TGTGCCAGTAGGGCCAGGGGGACCTCGGGCAATGAGCAGTTCTTC. Translated, it gives CASRARGTSGNEQFF.

V is TRBV28 and J is TRBJ1-5, with a weak D call TRBD1 (6 bases). The germline V gene encodes CDR1 MDHEN and CDR2 SYDVKM. V was shortened by 6 bases and J by 4 bases, with 16 bases between the two germline ends. The CDR3 totals 15 residues. DNA of the CDR3: TGTGCCAGCAGCCCCACCGGGACACATAATCAGCCCCAGCATTTT. Its translation: CASSPTGTHNQPQHF.

The chain recombines TRBV7-2 with TRBJ2-1, with D possibly TRBD2 on 6 matching bases. CDR1 and CDR2 from the germline V gene are SGHTA and FQGNSA. CDR3 size: 15 residues. The V and J ends lost 5 bases and 0 bases respectively, with 11 bases between them. Here the CDR3 reads CASSPGLSSYNEQFF. The CDR3 nucleotides are TGTGCCAGCAGCCCTGGACTAAGCTCCTACAATGAGCAGTTCTTC.

This rearrangement joins TRBV10-3 to TRBJ1-1; TRBD1 might be the D (5 bases). V lost 3 bases and J 6 bases, leaving 11 bases between the germline ends. The CDR3 spans 13 residues. Germline V gene sequence: CDR1 ENHRY, CDR2 SYGVKD. The CDR3 DNA is TGTGCCATCAGTGATTCGAGACAGCCTGAAGCTTTCTTT. This translates into CAISDSRQPEAFF.

The chain links TRBV5-6 to TRBJ2-2; D is uncertain. The CDR3 extends over 13 amino acids. The germline V gene has CDR1 SGHDT and CDR2 YYEEEE. Deletions cut 4 bases from V and 6 bases from J, with 10 bases between. The CDR3 sequence: CASSPFSPGELFF. The CDR3 region has the DNA TGTGCCAGCAGCCCCTTTAGTCCCGGGGAGCTGTTTTTT. The full variable domain, completed using reference TRBV5-6 and TRBJ2-2, is DAGVTQSPTHLIKTRGQQVTLRCSPKSGHDTVSWYQQALGQGPQFIFQYYEEEERQRGNFPDRFSGHQFPNYSSELNVNALLLGDSALYLCASSPFSPGELFFGEGSRLTVL.

The J gene is TRBJ2-1, the V gene TRBV6-5; the match to TRBD1 covers 7 bases. V lost 4 bases, J lost 3 bases, and 6 bases stayed unmatched. Germline V gene sequence: CDR1 MNHEY, CDR2 SVGAGI. The CDR3 sequence is 15 residues long. CDR3 protein: CASSFGQVSYNEQFF. The CDR3 DNA sequence: TGTGCCAGCAGTTTCGGACAGGTTAGCTACAATGAGCAGTTCTTC.

The rearrangement uses TRBV6-2 or TRBV6-3 and TRBJ2-5, with a possible D match to TRBD2 (6 bases). Trimming took off 0 bases at V and 5 bases at J, with 19 bases between the two ends. There are 17 residues in the CDR3. Per the germline V gene, CDR1 is MNHEY and CDR2 is SVGEGT. This CDR3 reads CASSYSPHAGKGETQYF. The CDR3 bases are TGTGCCAGCAGTTACTCCCCCCACGCGGGGAAAGGGGAGACCCAGTACTTC.

The chain uses TRBV14 and TRBJ2-5, with TRBD1 matching 9 bases. Germline-derived CDR1 and CDR2 are SGHDN and FVKESK. With V trimmed by 2 bases and J by 4 bases, 5 bases remained unmatched. CDR3 length: 15 residues. In DNA form, the CDR3 reads TGTGCCAGCAGCCAACTACAGGGGGCTTTAGAGACCCAGTACTTC. It encodes CASSQLQGALETQYF.

The table lists this clone with a count of one. The chain uses TRBV18 and TRBJ2-7, with 8 nucleotides matching TRBD1. V shed 3 bases, J shed 5 bases, and the junction held 6 bases outside the gene matches. The CDR3 covers 14 residues. In germline, CDR1 is KGHSH, CDR2 LQKENI. The CDR3 sequence is CASSPRTGRHEQYF. In DNA, the CDR3 is TGTGCCAGCTCACCGCGGACAGGGCGCCACGAGCAGTACTTC.

This chain connects TRBV6-5 to TRBJ2-1; maybe TRBD1 (5 bases). Germline CDR1 is MNHEY and CDR2 is SVGAGI. This CDR3 comprises 13 residues. V lost 6 bases to trimming and J lost 5 bases, with 11 bases between them. The CDR3 is CASRATANNEQFF. CDR3 nucleotide sequence: TGTGCCAGCAGAGCGACAGCTAACAATGAGCAGTTCTTC.

This clone was detected only once. The chain recombines TRBV6-6 with TRBJ2-7; D unresolved. The V end lost 0 bases, the J end lost 3 bases, and 12 bases lay between the germline ends. This CDR3 spans 15 amino acids. Germline CDR1 reads MNHNY; CDR2 reads SVGAGI (reference sequence). The CDR3 coding sequence is TGTGCCAGCAGTTACTCTGGGCAGACCTACTACGAGCAGTACTTC. It yields the protein CASSYSGQTYYEQYF.

This clone was detected only a few times. V usage is TRBV3-1 (or the pseudogene TRBV3-2) and J usage is TRBJ2-7, with no clear D. Germline values: CDR1 LGHDT, CDR2 YNNKEL (reference sequence). This CDR3 region has 14 residues. V gave up 1 base and J gave up 5 bases, with 12 bases separating them. This CDR3 is CASSQVGPRDEQYF. DNA of the CDR3: TGTGCCAGCAGCCAAGTGGGTCCTCGGGACGAGCAGTACTTC.

The chain has TRBV7-9 and TRBJ1-4, with D possibly being TRBD1 (6 bases). Germline V gives CDR1 SEHNR, CDR2 FQNEAQ (reference sequence). This CDR3 contains 15 residues. Trimming removed 4 bases at V and 8 bases at J, with 17 bases between. CDR3 coding DNA: TGTGCCAGCAGCTCCCTGACAGGTTTGGAGGAAAAACTGTTTTTT. It codes for CASSSLTGLEEKLFF.

The V and J genes are TRBV6-6 and TRBJ2-3, with 7 nucleotides matching TRBD1. There are 15 residues in the CDR3. Trimming took 6 bases from V and 0 from J; bases not matched to a gene: 6. Germline V gives CDR1 MNHNY, CDR2 SVGAGI (reference sequence). The CDR3 sequence is CASSPTGVSTDTQYF. The CDR3 region has the DNA TGTGCCAGCAGCCCTACAGGGGTCAGCACAGATACGCAGTATTTT.

V gene TRBV5-1 combines with J gene TRBJ2-7, with D possibly TRBD1 on 6 matching bases. The germline V and J ends were trimmed by 0 bases and 4 bases, with 20 bases remaining between them. The CDR3 sequence is 17 residues long. Per germline, CDR1 SGHRS and CDR2 YFSETQ. The CDR3 nucleotides are TGCGCCAGCAGCTTGGCCGCAGGTGTCAGGGGTTTGTACGAGCAGTACTTC. It encodes CASSLAAGVRGLYEQYF.

The chain employs TRBV19 and TRBJ2-3; D ambiguous. This CDR3 spans 16 amino acids. V lost 6 bases and J lost 0, with 16 bases in between. Germline CDR1 reads LNHDA; CDR2 reads SQIVND (reference sequence). The CDR3 region has the DNA TGTGCCAGTAGACCGGCGGCCAGCCATAGCACAGATACGCAGTATTTT. Its protein is CASRPAASHSTDTQYF.

The chain uses TRBV20-1 and TRBJ2-1; 7 bases agree with TRBD2. V gave up 4 bases and J gave up 12 bases; unmatched junction bases: 6. This CDR3 is built from 11 residues. Per the germline V gene, CDR1 is DFQATT and CDR2 is SNEGSKA (reference sequence). This chain's CDR3 is CSAKREGAQFF. The CDR3 DNA is TGCAGTGCTAAAAGGGAGGGTGCGCAGTTCTTC.

This sequence joins TRBV19 and TRBJ1-5, with 7 bases that match TRBD1. J lost 2 bases, V lost 6 bases, and 1 base had no gene match. The V gene's germline CDR1 is LNHDA and CDR2 SQIVND (reference sequence). The CDR3 sequence is 13 residues long. CDR3 loop: CASRDRGNQPQHF. The CDR3 DNA sequence: TGTGCCAGTAGAGACAGGGGCAATCAGCCCCAGCATTTT.